This T cell receptor beta chain came from a study of follicular helper T cells after annual influenza vaccination. About the research overall: Across the 2013-2014, 2014-2015 and 2015-2016 vaccination seasons, some subjects were resampled. General observations from the study: ICOS-CD38- cTfh most often held earlier Day 7 ICOS+CD38+ clones.

Notes on this clone: Its antigen is not identified.

Some clones are missing from TCRdb's copy, which holds only in-frame ones; the method was immunoSEQ multiplex PCR. The sample lists some 9,600 clones, approximately 80% occurring once. Time point noted: 2015-2016 season, 7 days after influenza vaccination. ICOS+CD38+ and ICOS-CD38- fractions were sorted from non-naive CD4+CXCR5+PD-1+ cells. Germline CDR1 LGHNA, CDR2 YSLEER. V dropped 0 bases and J dropped 0 bases, with 6 bases sitting between them. The CDR3 has 15 amino acids. This receptor was identified in an adult who received the influenza vaccine. This sequence joins TRBV4-3 and TRBJ1-3; D is ambiguous. The material was CXCR5+ CD38- circulating T follicular helper cells from blood, obtained 7 days after influenza vaccination. As to subset: circulating Tfh, non-naive CD4+CXCR5+PD-1+ (ICOS+CD38+ or ICOS-CD38-). This CDR3 reads CASSQEAYSGNTIYF. In DNA form, the CDR3 reads TGCGCCAGCAGCCAAGAGGCCTACTCTGGAAACACCATATATTTT.